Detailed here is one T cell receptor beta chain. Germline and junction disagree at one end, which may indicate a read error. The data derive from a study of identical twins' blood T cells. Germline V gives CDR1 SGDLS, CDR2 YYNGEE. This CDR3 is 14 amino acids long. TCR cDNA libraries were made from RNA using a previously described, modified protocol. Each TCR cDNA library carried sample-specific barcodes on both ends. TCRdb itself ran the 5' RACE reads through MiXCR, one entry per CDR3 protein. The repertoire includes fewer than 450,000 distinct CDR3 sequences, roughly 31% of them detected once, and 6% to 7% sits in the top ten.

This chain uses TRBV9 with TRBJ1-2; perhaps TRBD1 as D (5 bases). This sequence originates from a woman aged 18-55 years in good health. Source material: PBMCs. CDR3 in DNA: TGTGCCAGCAGTGAACAGCAGGGTAGGGATGGCCACACCTTC. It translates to CASSEQQGRDGHTF.